The present T cell receptor beta chain was sequenced within a study of cytomegalovirus exposure and HLA in healthy donors. The primer mix had 60 Vbeta and 13 Jbeta primers. Only in-frame clones appear in the TCRdb table, and some are missing; sequencing was by immunoSEQ multiplex PCR. Of over 150,000 clones in the sample, approximately 70% were seen once. Germline lookup yields CDR1 ENHRY and CDR2 SYGVKD. The CDR3 length is 13 residues. V gave up 6 bases and J gave up 5 bases, with 13 bases separating them. The clonotype originates from a woman aged 30 to 39 in good health and CMV-seropositive. Sequencing was performed on PBMCs. V is TRBV10-3 and J is TRBJ1-2, with a tentative D call TRBD1 (6 bases). In DNA form, the CDR3 reads TGTGCCATCAGCCGGGACATAACTTATGGCTACACCTTC. Amino acid sequence: CAISRDITYGYTF.